These T cell receptor beta chains were read from a single sample in a study of T cells in Graves' hyperthyroidism and ophthalmopathy. MiXCR, applied by TCRdb to the multiplex PCR reads, yields one record per CDR3 protein. The sample lists 350,000 to 450,000 distinct CDR3 sequences, about an eighth occurring once. The sequenced material came from blood. All receptors come from a man aged 50-59 years with Graves' ophthalmopathy. Both conserved end residues are part of each CDR3. D genes are given only for firm matches. A clone size is listed for some rows: how often the clone was seen (once, few, many), or a class if it is expanded.

v_call	j_call	clone_size	d_call	cdr3_nt	cdr3_aa
TRBV2	TRBJ1-5	many	NA	TGTGCCAGCGTGAGGGGCTTGTGGAATCAGCCCCAGCATTTT	CASVRGLWNQPQHF
TRBV28	TRBJ2-1	many	NA	TGTGCCAGCACCACTTTTCCATACAATGAGCAGTTCTTC	CASTTFPYNEQFF
TRBV20-1	TRBJ1-1	many	NA	TGCAGTGCTAGTCAGGTATGGGGGTCTGAAGCTTTCTTT	CSASQVWGSEAFF
TRBV5-1	TRBJ2-1	many	NA	TGCGCCAGCAGCTGGGCGGAAGGGTACTACAATGAGCAGTTCTTC	CASSWAEGYYNEQFF
TRBV20-1	TRBJ2-3	many	TRBD2	TGCAGTGCTGCCAGTTCCAGCCCGGGGGGGCGCGCAGATACGCAGTATTTT	CSAASSSPGGRADTQYF
TRBV28	TRBJ2-3	many	NA	TGTGCCAGCAGTTTTAATCAGGGAACAGATACGCAGTATTTT	CASSFNQGTDTQYF
TRBV15	TRBJ2-1	many	NA	TGTGCCACCAGCAGAGATAAGGGTTACAATGAGCAGTTCTTC	CATSRDKGYNEQFF
TRBV20-1	TRBJ2-7	few	NA	TGCAGTGCTAGAGATCTTGCGGGAAGGAACGAGCAGTACTTC	CSARDLAGRNEQYF
TRBV5-1	TRBJ2-7	many	NA	TGCGCCAGCAGCTTTGTGGACGGCGGTTTTGAGCAGTACTTC	CASSFVDGGFEQYF
TRBV3-1	TRBJ2-1	many	TRBD1	TGTGCCAGCAGCCAACTGCCCCCGGGACAGGGACGTGATGAGCAGTTCTTC	CASSQLPPGQGRDEQFF
TRBV9	TRBJ1-2	once	NA	TGTGCCAGCAGCGTTCCGGGACACAAGGGCTACACCTTC	CASSVPGHKGYTF
TRBV15	TRBJ2-7	NA	TRBD1	TGTGCCACCAGCAGAGATCGTGCAGGGGGCCGGGAGCAGTACTTC	CATSRDRAGGREQYF
TRBV7-8	TRBJ2-1	many	TRBD2	TGTGCCAGCAGCTTAGTGAGGGCGGGAGTAGTAGAGCAGTTCTTC	CASSLVRAGVVEQFF
TRBV5-1	TRBJ2-3	few	TRBD2	TGCGCCAGCGGAAGACTAGCGGGGGATACGCAGTATTTT	CASGRLAGDTQYF
TRBV5-6	TRBJ1-6	few	NA	TGTGCCAGCGGACGGGATAATTCACCCCTCCACTTT	CASGRDNSPLHF
TRBV29-1	TRBJ1-1	NA	NA	TGCAGCGTCGAGAACACTGAAGCTTTCTTT	CSVENTEAFF
TRBV6-1	TRBJ2-7	many	TRBD2	TGTGCCAGCAGCGAACCGGGACTAGCGGGAGGCACCTCCTACGAGCAGTACTTC	CASSEPGLAGGTSYEQYF
TRBV20-1	TRBJ2-3	many	TRBD1	TGCAGTGCACAAGCCCGACAGGGGGTCACAGATACGCAGTATTTT	CSAQARQGVTDTQYF
TRBV6-1	TRBJ2-2	NA	TRBD2	TGTGCCAGCAGCGTGCTACTAGCGGGACACGCGAACACCGGGGAGCTGTTTTTT	CASSVLLAGHANTGELFF
TRBV5-1	TRBJ2-7	many	TRBD2	TGCGCCAGCAGCTTCGGACTAGCGGGAGGGTACGAGCAGTACTTC	CASSFGLAGGYEQYF
TRBV4-2	TRBJ2-5	few	TRBD2	TGTGCCAGCAGCCAAGTTCCGGGGAGGGCAGAGACCCAGTACTTC	CASSQVPGRAETQYF
TRBV10-1	TRBJ2-3	NA	NA	TGCGCCAGCAGGCTTGAAAGCGGAGCTTATACGCAGTATTTT	CASRLESGAYTQYF
TRBV7-9	TRBJ1-6	NA	NA	TGTGCCAGCAGCCCCCGGGCCTTGAGCTCCTATAATTCACCCCTCCACTTT	CASSPRALSSYNSPLHF
TRBV6-2/TRBV6-3	TRBJ2-4	NA	NA	TGTGCCAGCAGTTACGGGAGCACGTTAGCCAAAAACATTCAGTACTTC	CASSYGSTLAKNIQYF
TRBV5-1	TRBJ2-1	many	NA	TGCGCCAGCAGCATACAGGGAAGCTCCTACAATGAGCAGTTCTTC	CASSIQGSSYNEQFF
TRBV12-3/TRBV12-4	TRBJ2-1	many	TRBD2	TGTGCCAGCCGAGGACTAGCGGGAGATATCAATGAGCAGTTCTTC	CASRGLAGDINEQFF
TRBV7-8	TRBJ2-1	many	NA	TGTGCCAGCAGCTTAGGGCGTTTTGAGCTGAGGGAGCAGTTCTTC	CASSLGRFELREQFF
TRBV12-3/TRBV12-4	TRBJ2-3	few	NA	TGTGCCAGCAGCCTTAGTACGCAGTATTTT	CASSLSTQYF
TRBV3-1	TRBJ1-1	once	NA	TGTGCCAGCAGCCAAGATTTCGGCGGAGGCACTGAAGCTTTCTTT	CASSQDFGGGTEAFF
TRBV20-1	TRBJ2-7	NA	TRBD1	TGCAGTGTCGACAGGGGAGGCACCTACGAGCAGTACTTC	CSVDRGGTYEQYF
TRBV20-1	TRBJ2-7	many	TRBD2	TGCAGTGCTAGTCCTAGCGGGACCTACGAGCAGTACTTC	CSASPSGTYEQYF
TRBV20-1	TRBJ2-7	many	TRBD2	TGCAGTGCTAGAGCCCCTAGCGGACCGGGGGAGCAGTACTTC	CSARAPSGPGEQYF
TRBV20-1	TRBJ2-3	many	TRBD1	TGCAGTGCTGACCCGGGACAGCGCACAGATACGCAGTATTTT	CSADPGQRTDTQYF
TRBV6-1	TRBJ2-7	many	NA	TGTGCCAGCAGGGGACCTCGGGACCTAGAAGCGGCCGAGCAGTACTTC	CASRGPRDLEAAEQYF
TRBV2	TRBJ2-7	many	TRBD2	TGTGCCAGCTATGAGTCTAGCGGGAGAGAATACGAGCAGTACTTC	CASYESSGREYEQYF
TRBV5-6	TRBJ2-7	NA	NA	TGTGCCAGCAGCTTGGCCGGGGGGCCTAGTGGAAATTACGAGCAGTACTTC	CASSLAGGPSGNYEQYF